The 26 T cell receptor beta chains below were found in one sample sequenced in a study of human T cells and chemical hapten exposure listed by TCRdb under 2021. The intended sense of this specimen's time point label: pre-sensitization, week 0. The treatment or condition label, as the study defines it: therapeutic diphenylcyclopropenone sensitization with weekly scalp DPC. Library method: RACE. Instrument used: NextSeq 500. The raw public reads went through TCRdb reprocessing: fastp at Q25, MiXCR clone calling, in-frame beta chains kept. Entries that share a CDR3 protein sequence are merged under the most common genes and DNA. This sample is represented by around 300,000 distinct CDR3 sequences; 5.5% of them were singletons. The top ten clones comprise 7% to 10% of the sample. Specimen: whole blood, collected in connection with sensitization to the hapten diphenylcyclopropenone (DPC). All receptors derive from a woman younger than 30 with alopecia areata. Some clones in this sample may be carry-over from other donors' samples.

The V and J genes are TRBV12-3 or TRBV12-4 and TRBJ1-1; D is ambiguous. This CDR3 contains 16 residues. Trimming removed 3 bases at V and 5 bases at J, with 19 bases between. CDR3 residues: CASSFVAFVAGTEAFF. The CDR3 bases are TGTGCCAGCAGTTTTGTTGCTTTTGTAGCGGGGACTGAAGCTTTCTTT.

The chain couples TRBV2 to TRBJ1-2, with a tentative D call TRBD1 (6 bases). The CDR3 has 12 amino acids. CDR1 and CDR2 from the germline V gene are SNHLY and FYNNEI. V lost 6 bases to trimming and J lost 6 bases, with 11 bases between them. CDR3 in amino acids: CASRGRGDGYTF. In DNA form, the CDR3 reads TGTGCCAGCAGAGGCAGGGGAGATGGCTACACCTTC.

This clonotype has at least ten counts. J is TRBJ2-7 and V is TRBV28; 14 positions agree with TRBD2. The CDR3 is 18 amino acids. Trimming cost V 5 bases and J 1 base; bases outside gene matches: 10. Germline V gene data show CDR1 as MDHEN and CDR2 as SYDVKM. CDR3 region: CASSTPGTSGGASYEQYF. The CDR3 DNA follows: TGTGCCAGCAGTACCCCAGGGACTAGCGGGGGCGCTTCCTACGAGCAGTACTTC.

The sample holds many counts of this clonotype. J is TRBJ1-2 and V is TRBV7-9; 8 positions match TRBD1. There are 17 residues in the CDR3. With V trimmed by 5 bases and J by 4 bases, 15 bases remained unmatched. Germline loops: CDR1 SEHNR, CDR2 FQNEAQ (reference sequence). In DNA form, the CDR3 reads TGTGCCAGCAGCCGTTTCGCTGGACAGGGCTTCTCCTATGGCTACACCTTC. This translates into CASSRFAGQGFSYGYTF.

This clonotype was counted at least ten times. V usage is TRBV29-1 and J usage is TRBJ2-7; 11 bases agree with TRBD1. The germline V gene encodes CDR1 SQVTM and CDR2 ANQGSEA. V shed 3 bases, J shed 0 bases, and the junction held 1 base outside the gene matches. CDR3 size: 14 residues. CDR3 in DNA: TGCAGCGTTGACGGGACAGGGGGCTCCTACGAGCAGTACTTC. It is translated as CSVDGTGGSYEQYF.

This chain connects TRBV12-5 to TRBJ1-2; D possibly corresponds to TRBD1 (5 bases). CDR3 size: 15 residues. The germline V gene encodes CDR1 LGHNT and CDR2 FRNRAP. Trimming took 5 bases from V and 4 from J, leaving 17 bases between them. CDR3 sequence (DNA): TGTGCTAGTGGTCTGGGACTAGTCGACTCCTATGGCTACACCTTC. Translation gives CASGLGLVDSYGYTF.

In this sample, this clonotype turned up many times. This chain uses TRBV4-3 with TRBJ2-1, with D perhaps matching TRBD2 (6 bases). Germline-derived CDR1 and CDR2 are LGHNA and YSLEER. With 4 bases removed from V and 10 bases from J, the gap between germline ends came to 26 bases. The CDR3 consists of 17 residues. As DNA, the CDR3 is TGCGCCAGCAGCCGCATATTGGCTGGCGGGGCGGAGGGGGAGCAGTTCTTC. Its protein is CASSRILAGGAEGEQFF.

There are many counts of this clonotype. The chain recombines TRBV18 with TRBJ2-3; a possible D gene is TRBD1 (6 bases). CDR3 size: 16 residues. Trimming removed 2 bases at V and 0 bases at J, with 12 bases between. Germline V lookup: CDR1 KGHSH, CDR2 LQKENI. CDR3 bases: TGTGCCAGCTCACCAACGGACAGACCTAGCACAGATACGCAGTATTTT. Protein product: CASSPTDRPSTDTQYF.

This clonotype has ten or more counts. The CDR3 sequence: CASSPSGRSPLHF. The CDR3 DNA reads as TGTGCCAGCAGTCCTTCAGGACGGTCACCCCTCCACTTT. The chain combines TRBV12-3 or TRBV12-4 with TRBJ1-6; the D is unclear. Trimming took 5 bases from V and 10 from J, leaving 12 bases between them. The CDR3 spans 13 residues.

This clonotype was seen repeatedly, ten times or more. The rearrangement joins TRBV18 to TRBJ1-2, with a tentative D call TRBD1 (5 bases). The length of the CDR3 is 13 residues. Trimming cost V 3 bases and J 6 bases, with 11 bases left between them. The germline gives CDR1 KGHSH, CDR2 LQKENI. As DNA, the CDR3 is TGTGCCAGCTCACCGGCAGGGAAAGATGGCTACACCTTC. Translated: CASSPAGKDGYTF.

This chain joins TRBV7-2 and TRBJ2-1; D is perhaps TRBD2 (5 bases). Trimming took off 7 bases at V and 2 bases at J, with 21 bases between the two ends. Germline CDR1 and CDR2: SGHTA and FQGNSA. The CDR3 has 17 residues. The DNA of the CDR3 is TGTGCCAGCACCGTTCACCACGGCAGGACTGCCTACAATGAGCAGTTCTTC. Its translation: CASTVHHGRTAYNEQFF.

This clonotype was counted many times. The chain carries TRBV20-1 and TRBJ2-3, with 11 positions matching TRBD2. J lost 2 bases, V lost 5 bases, and 3 bases had no gene match. The CDR3 is 14 amino acids. CDR1 and CDR2 from the germline V gene are DFQATT and SNEGSKA (reference sequence). In nucleotides, the CDR3 is TGCAGTGCTCTAGCGGGGGGTGTCACAGATACGCAGTATTTT. Its translation: CSALAGGVTDTQYF.

This clonotype was picked up many times. This rearrangement joins TRBV28 to TRBJ2-3; D possibly corresponds to TRBD1 (5 bases). Germline V gene data show CDR1 as MDHEN and CDR2 as SYDVKM. Trimming pared 4 bases from V and 5 bases from J, leaving 19 bases between. The CDR3 is made up of 16 amino acids. CDR3 coding DNA: TGTGCCAGCAGTTCGAAAGAAAGGACATACAGAGATACGCAGTATTTT. Its protein product is CASSSKERTYRDTQYF.

This clonotype occurred many times. The rearrangement uses TRBV5-1 and TRBJ1-1; D might be TRBD1 (6 bases). The CDR3 runs 16 residues. Trimming took 0 bases from V and 1 from J, leaving 13 bases between them. Germline loops: CDR1 SGHRS, CDR2 YFSETQ. CDR3 in DNA: TGCGCCAGCAGCTTGGCCCCCGGGACAACGAACACTGAAGCTTTCTTT. This translates into CASSLAPGTTNTEAFF.

This clonotype was recorded at least ten times. The chain couples TRBV12-3 or TRBV12-4 to TRBJ1-3; D gene uncertain. Deletions cut 7 bases from V and 0 bases from J, with 7 bases between. CDR3 length: 13 residues. CDR3 protein: CASIRSSGNTIYF. CDR3 sequence (DNA): TGTGCCAGCATCAGGAGCTCTGGAAACACCATATATTTT.

This clonotype occurred a few times. The V and J genes are TRBV5-5 and TRBJ1-2; a possible D gene is TRBD1 (5 bases). From germline, CDR1 is SGHKS and CDR2 YYEKEE (reference sequence). The germline V and J ends were trimmed by 1 base and 6 bases, with 19 bases remaining between them. CDR3 length equals 16 residues. CDR3 protein: CASSLLLFTQGDGYTF. The CDR3 nucleotides read TGTGCCAGCAGCTTGTTGCTCTTCACCCAGGGAGATGGCTACACCTTC.

This clonotype occurred a few times. V gene TRBV5-5 combines with J gene TRBJ2-6; TRBD1 matches at 9 bases. There are 16 residues in the CDR3. Germline trimming cut 4 bases from V and 5 bases from J; bases unmatched to any gene: 7. The germline CDR1 and CDR2 sequences are SGHKS and YYEKEE (reference sequence). The CDR3 coding sequence is TGTGCCAGCAGCCCGCGCGGACAGGGGAGGGCCAACGTCCTGACTTTC. Residues: CASSPRGQGRANVLTF.

The chain carries TRBV20-1 and TRBJ2-7, with TRBD2 matching 13 bases. The ends lost 4 bases at V and 2 bases at J; junction bases unmatched: 5. The germline CDR1 and CDR2 sequences are DFQATT and SNEGSKA (reference sequence). This CDR3 has 15 amino acids. The chain's CDR3 is CSAKMGLAGTYEQYF. The CDR3 DNA follows: TGCAGTGCTAAGATGGGACTAGCGGGGACCTACGAGCAGTACTTC.

This chain links TRBV6-5 with TRBJ1-5; D is undetermined. The CDR3 length is 13 residues. Looked up from germline, CDR1 is MNHEY and CDR2 is SVGAGI. The V and J ends lost 8 bases and 5 bases respectively, with 13 bases between them. Here the CDR3 reads CASARLLDQPQHF. CDR3 in DNA: TGTGCCAGCGCCCGTTTATTAGATCAGCCCCAGCATTTT.

The CDR3: CASSRLGSGAAGELFF. DNA for the CDR3: TGTGCCAGCAGCCGCCTAGGGAGCGGGGCCGCCGGGGAGCTGTTTTTT. The gene calls are TRBV7-8 and TRBJ2-2, with 7 positions matching TRBD2. This CDR3 has 16 amino acids. Trimming cost V 5 bases and J 6 bases; bases outside gene matches: 12. The germline V gene has CDR1 SGHVS and CDR2 FQNEAQ.

At least ten counts were recorded for this clonotype. The chain is built from TRBV7-9 and TRBJ1-6; a possible D gene is TRBD1 (6 bases). Germline V lookup: CDR1 SEHNR, CDR2 FQNEAQ (reference sequence). Trimming removed 7 bases from V and 0 bases from J, with 13 bases in between. The CDR3 extends over 16 amino acids. The CDR3 coding sequence is TGTGCCAGCAACGAGGGGGGGAGCTCCTATAATTCACCCCTCCACTTT. It codes for CASNEGGSSYNSPLHF.

This clonotype showed up many times. The rearrangement joins TRBV4-1 to TRBJ2-3; a possible D gene is TRBD1 (7 bases). CDR1 is MGHRA, CDR2 YSYEKL, per germline. V shed 4 bases and J shed 7 bases, with 15 bases lying between them. CDR3 length: 14 residues. CDR3 sequence (DNA): TGCGCCAGCAGCCCAGGGGGGAGCGGAAATACGCAGTATTTT. Encoded protein: CASSPGGSGNTQYF.

This clonotype was detected many times. This rearrangement joins TRBV5-4 to TRBJ2-3; 11 nucleotides agree with TRBD2. J lost 3 bases, V lost 1 base, and 4 bases had no gene match. CDR1 is SGHNT and CDR2 is YYREEE in the germline V gene (reference sequence). The CDR3 runs 16 residues. The CDR3 DNA reads as TGTGCCAGCAGCTTGACTAGACTAGCGGGGACAGATACGCAGTATTTT. Translation gives CASSLTRLAGTDTQYF.

J is TRBJ2-1 and V is TRBV4-1, with a possible D match to TRBD2 (5 bases). This CDR3 region has 16 residues. In germline, CDR1 is MGHRA, CDR2 YSYEKL. Deletions cut 4 bases from V and 3 bases from J, with 16 bases between. The CDR3 DNA reads TGCGCCAGCAGCCGGGAGAGTGGAGACAACTACAATGAGCAGTTCTTC. Its protein is CASSRESGDNYNEQFF.

The rearrangement uses TRBV5-5 and TRBJ1-4; 7 bases line up with TRBD1. The CDR3 extends over 16 amino acids. J gave up 8 bases and V 4 bases, and 14 bases lay outside the gene matches. Germline V CDR1 and CDR2: SGHKS, YYEKEE (reference sequence). The CDR3 DNA follows: TGTGCCAGCAGCCCGAGCCTAGACAGGGTGTCGGAAAAACTGTTTTTT. Its translation is CASSPSLDRVSEKLFF. Complete variable domain (other parts from reference TRBV5-5 and TRBJ1-4): DAGVTQSPTHLIKTRGQQVTLRCSPISGHKSVSWYQQVLGQGPQFIFQYYEKEERGRGNFPDRFSARQFPNYSSELNVNALLLGDSALYLCASSPSLDRVSEKLFFGSGTQLSVL.

Notes on this clonotype: This may be a read error, as it is one base from a much larger clone. The rearrangement joins TRBV20-1 to TRBJ2-2; TRBD2 aligns across 13 bases. The CDR3 contains 15 residues. The germline gives CDR1 DFQATT, CDR2 SNEGSKA (reference sequence). J lost 9 bases, V lost 2 bases, and 6 bases had no gene match. The CDR3, as DNA: TGCAGTGCTAGACCGACTAGCGGGGGGATCTGGGAGCTGTTTTTT. Translated, it gives CSARPTSGGIWELFF.